One and the same sample provided the 23 T cell receptor beta chains below, sequenced in a study of blood T cell repertoires in COVID-19. Measured with immunoSEQ multiplex PCR; TCRdb has only the in-frame clones, and not every one. In the table there are 150,000 to 200,000 clones, less than 85% of which are singletons. Sequencing was done on a sample of peripheral blood. These receptors originate from a woman aged 60-75 years with COVID-19, enrolled during active disease.

V usage is TRBV29-1 and J usage is TRBJ1-6; a possible D gene is TRBD1 (6 bases). The CDR3 loop spans 13 amino acids. CDR1 SQVTM and CDR2 ANQGSEA come from the germline V gene. V was pared by 6 bases and J by 8 bases, with 14 bases between. The CDR3 DNA is TGCAGCGTCGGGGGGGCCGCGGATTCACCCCTCCACTTT. Encoded protein: CSVGGAADSPLHF.

V gene TRBV6-5 combines with J gene TRBJ2-1; 7 bases match TRBD1. In germline, CDR1 is MNHEY, CDR2 SVGAGI. V was pared by 5 bases and J by 8 bases, with 12 bases of the junction left unmatched. This CDR3 has 15 amino acids. CDR3 loop: CASSKTGTLLDEQFF. The CDR3 DNA follows: TGTGCCAGCAGTAAGACAGGGACCCTCCTAGATGAGCAGTTCTTC.

The J gene is TRBJ1-2, the V gene TRBV2; D perhaps matches TRBD1 (6 bases). The germline CDR1 and CDR2 sequences are SNHLY and FYNNEI. The CDR3 is made up of 15 amino acids. V gave up 4 bases and J gave up 4 bases, with 16 bases separating them. CDR3 sequence: CASSVQGQGGYGYTF. CDR3 sequence (DNA): TGTGCCAGCAGTGTTCAGGGGCAAGGTGGCTATGGCTACACCTTC.

The chain uses TRBV28 and TRBJ2-5, with 11 bases that match TRBD2. There are 17 residues in the CDR3. The V segment lost 0 bases and the J segment 3 bases; nucleotides outside the gene matches: 6. Germline V CDR1 and CDR2: MDHEN, SYDVKM. The CDR3 protein is CASSLWSSGGWKETQYF. CDR3 sequence (DNA): TGTGCCAGCAGTTTATGGTCTAGCGGGGGGTGGAAAGAGACCCAGTACTTC.

The chain carries TRBV10-3 and TRBJ2-7, with 16 positions matching TRBD2. This CDR3 is 19 amino acids long. Trimming took 2 bases from V and 2 from J; bases not matched to a gene: 9. From germline, CDR1 is ENHRY and CDR2 SYGVKD. The DNA for the CDR3 is TGTGCCATCAGTGAGAATAAGGGACTAGCGGGAGGGTTGACCTACGAGCAGTACTTC. Its translation is CAISENKGLAGGLTYEQYF.

The genes are TRBV6-2 or TRBV6-3 and TRBJ2-5; D possibly corresponds to TRBD1 (5 bases). This CDR3 region has 15 residues. V lost 0 bases and J 2 bases, leaving 10 bases between the germline ends. CDR1 and CDR2 (germline): MNHEY, SVGEGT. CDR3 sequence (DNA): TGTGCCAGCAGTTACTCGGGGCAGGTACAAGAGACCCAGTACTTC. This encodes CASSYSGQVQETQYF.

CDR3 sequence (DNA): TGTGCCAGCAGTCGTTGGACAATTGGGGACACTGAAGCTTTCTTT. Translated, it gives CASSRWTIGDTEAFF. This chain connects TRBV6-5 to TRBJ1-1, with D perhaps TRBD1 (5 bases). The length of the CDR3 is 15 residues. Trimming pared 5 bases from V and 3 bases from J, leaving 16 bases between. Germline CDR1 MNHEY, CDR2 SVGAGI.

This clone has a handful of counts. DNA for the CDR3: TGTGCCAGCAGTGAAGCCTCGGGCGATATAGCGGGAGGGACCCCCTACGAGCAGTACTTC. This encodes CASSEASGDIAGGTPYEQYF. V is TRBV2 and J is TRBJ2-7, with 11 bases fitting TRBD2. V dropped 0 bases and J dropped 2; count of bases not matched to a gene: 15. The V gene's germline CDR1 is SNHLY and CDR2 FYNNEI. This CDR3 has 20 amino acids.

V and J are TRBV2 and TRBJ1-5; TRBD1 aligns across 9 bases. The germline V gene encodes CDR1 SNHLY and CDR2 FYNNEI. V dropped 6 bases and J dropped 2; count of bases not matched to a gene: 14. The CDR3 sequence is 18 residues long. Here the CDR3 DNA reads TGTGCCAGCAGAGCAACCGGGACAGGGAGGGTTGGCAATCAGCCCCAGCATTTT. It is translated as CASRATGTGRVGNQPQHF.

The sample holds one count of this clone. V and J are TRBV30 and TRBJ2-2, with 9 bases matching TRBD2. The CDR3 is 14 amino acids. Trimming cost V 0 bases and J 7 bases; bases outside gene matches: 3. From germline, CDR1 is GTSNPN and CDR2 SVGIG (reference sequence). The CDR3 is CAWSVSSGIGELFF. CDR3 bases: TGTGCCTGGAGTGTCTCTAGCGGGATCGGGGAGCTGTTTTTT.

The V gene is TRBV27, the J gene TRBJ1-1; 10 bases align to TRBD1. The length of the CDR3 is 16 residues. V was pared by 6 bases and J by 2 bases, with 9 bases of the junction left unmatched. The germline V gene encodes CDR1 MNHEY and CDR2 SMNVEV (reference sequence). CDR3 sequence: CASRLLGQGINTEAFF. CDR3 DNA: TGTGCCAGCAGGCTCTTGGGACAGGGGATTAACACTGAAGCTTTCTTT.

The rearrangement links TRBV12-3 or TRBV12-4 to TRBJ1-4; 8 nucleotides agree with TRBD1. V lost 5 bases, J lost 15 bases, and 11 bases stayed unmatched. This CDR3 spans 13 amino acids. CDR3 region: CASSQNPRQGLFF. CDR3 nucleotide sequence: TGTGCCAGCAGTCAAAACCCACGACAGGGGTTGTTTTTT.

The CDR3 is CASSLNRGGTTDTQYF. CDR3 in DNA: TGCGCCAGCAGCCTAAACAGGGGGGGGACCACAGATACGCAGTATTTT. The chain joins TRBV5-1 to TRBJ2-3; D perhaps matches TRBD1 (8 bases). The CDR3 runs to 16 residues. V was clipped by 4 bases and J by 2 bases, with 17 bases between them. Germline CDR1 is SGHRS and CDR2 is YFSETQ.

V is TRBV29-1 and J is TRBJ1-1; D is perhaps TRBD1 (6 bases). Germline CDR1 is SQVTM and CDR2 is ANQGSEA. This CDR3 comprises 14 residues. With 4 bases removed from V and 0 bases from J, the gap between germline ends came to 12 bases. The CDR3 coding sequence is TGCAGCGTTGCTCGGGACAACATGAACACTGAAGCTTTCTTT. Protein sequence: CSVARDNMNTEAFF.

The rearrangement joins TRBV5-5 to TRBJ1-6, with 7 bases that match TRBD1. V was clipped by 1 base and J by 5 bases; unmatched bases: 9. The CDR3 is 17 residues long. The germline V gene encodes CDR1 SGHKS and CDR2 YYEKEE (reference sequence). The CDR3 here is CASSLRQGAGNNSPLHF. The CDR3 DNA reads TGTGCCAGCAGCTTGAGACAGGGCGCGGGGAATAATTCACCCCTCCACTTT.

This clone was observed a few times. The chain combines TRBV28 with TRBJ1-2; D not resolved. The V and J ends lost 3 bases and 5 bases respectively, with 7 bases between them. This CDR3 comprises 12 residues. The V gene's germline CDR1 is MDHEN and CDR2 SYDVKM. In nucleotides, the CDR3 is TGTGCCAGCAGTTTGGTTCGGTATGGCTACACCTTC. Its protein product is CASSLVRYGYTF.

The chain carries TRBV18 and TRBJ2-7; 8 positions match TRBD1. From germline, CDR1 is KGHSH and CDR2 LQKENI. The CDR3 contains 16 residues. Germline trimming cut 3 bases from V and 2 bases from J; bases unmatched to any gene: 9. Written as DNA, the CDR3 is TGTGCCAGCTCACCGAGCTTACTGGGACAGGCCTACGAGCAGTACTTC. It yields the protein CASSPSLLGQAYEQYF.

The chain carries TRBV4-3 and TRBJ2-5, with D perhaps TRBD1 (7 bases). V lost 0 bases and J lost 5, with 16 bases in between. CDR3 length equals 16 residues. In germline, CDR1 is LGHNA, CDR2 YSLEER. The CDR3 sequence is CASSQEGQGGTETQYF. The CDR3 coding sequence is TGCGCCAGCAGCCAAGAAGGGCAGGGGGGTACGGAGACCCAGTACTTC.

This clone appeared a single time. The chain employs TRBV11-3 and TRBJ2-1; TRBD2 aligns across 7 bases. Unmatched junction bases numbered 5, after V lost 1 base and J lost 5 bases. Germline V CDR1 and CDR2: SGHNT, YENEEA. This CDR3 has 15 amino acids. CDR3 in DNA: TGTGCCAGCAGCTTAGGGGGACTATCCAACAATGAGCAGTTCTTC. It encodes CASSLGGLSNNEQFF.

This chain joins TRBV5-4 and TRBJ1-6, with TRBD1 as a possible D gene (6 bases). Deletions cut 5 bases from V and 9 bases from J, with 18 bases between. Germline V CDR1 and CDR2: SGHNT, YYREEE (reference sequence). This CDR3 has 15 amino acids. The CDR3 sequence is CASSNGGWQSSPLHF. CDR3 nucleotides: TGTGCCAGCAGTAATGGGGGCTGGCAGAGTTCACCCCTCCACTTT.

The rearrangement joins TRBV5-6 to TRBJ2-7; D possibly corresponds to TRBD1 (6 bases). The CDR3 runs 15 residues. V lost 4 bases to trimming and J lost 0 bases, with 14 bases between them. Germline V lookup: CDR1 SGHDT, CDR2 YYEEEE. CDR3 DNA sequence: TGTGCCAGCAGCCGGGACACTTTAAGCTCCTACGAGCAGTACGTC. Its translation: CASSRDTLSSYEQYV.

The CDR3: CASRRSGGNEQFF. DNA for the CDR3: TGTGCCAGCAGGCGGTCAGGGGGCAATGAGCAGTTCTTC. The gene calls are TRBV12-3 or TRBV12-4 and TRBJ2-1, with 7 nucleotides matching TRBD1. The CDR3 runs 13 residues. The trim removed 6 bases at V and 6 bases at J, leaving 5 bases unmatched.

This clone was counted a few times. V usage is TRBV6-5 and J usage is TRBJ2-2; 7 nucleotides match TRBD1. This CDR3 is 15 amino acids long. Germline trimming cut 4 bases from V and 4 bases from J; bases unmatched to any gene: 6. CDR1 and CDR2 (germline): MNHEY, SVGAGI. CDR3 nucleotides: TGTGCCAGCAGTTTGAGGGGGCTCGGCACCGGGGAGCTGTTTTTT. This gives the protein CASSLRGLGTGELFF.